This section outlines one T cell receptor beta chain sequence together with its context. Its antigen is unidentified. The data are from a study of T cell responses to AZD1222 COVID-19 vaccine. General study points: Among AZD1222 vaccinees, only six were seropositive at baseline.

Germline lookup yields CDR1 SGDLS and CDR2 YYNGEE. This CDR3 spans 15 amino acids. Between the trimmed V and J ends, which lost 2 bases and 2 bases, there was a span of 12 bases. Some clones are missing from TCRdb's copy, which holds only in-frame ones; the method was immunoSEQ multiplex PCR. This sample carries fewer than 200,000 clones, 85% to 90% of them seen once, and the ten largest clones take 1.5% to 2%. This receptor was obtained from an adult in good health. The sequences come from peripheral blood, collected on day 0 of AZD1222 vaccination. This chain joins TRBV9 and TRBJ2-3; D is possibly TRBD1 (6 bases). CDR3 residues: CASSVSTGTTDTQYF. The DNA of the CDR3 is TGTGCCAGCAGCGTTTCGACAGGAACCACAGATACGCAGTATTTT.